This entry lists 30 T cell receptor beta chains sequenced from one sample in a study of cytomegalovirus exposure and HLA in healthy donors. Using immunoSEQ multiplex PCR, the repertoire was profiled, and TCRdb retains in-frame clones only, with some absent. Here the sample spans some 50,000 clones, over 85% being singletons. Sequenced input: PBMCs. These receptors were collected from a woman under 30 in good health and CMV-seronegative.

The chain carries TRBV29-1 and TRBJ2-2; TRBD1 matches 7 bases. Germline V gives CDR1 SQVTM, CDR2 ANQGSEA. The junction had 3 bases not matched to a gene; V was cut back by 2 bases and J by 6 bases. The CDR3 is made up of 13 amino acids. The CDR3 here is CSVETGVSGELFF. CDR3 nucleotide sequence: TGCAGCGTTGAAACAGGGGTGTCCGGGGAGCTGTTTTTT.

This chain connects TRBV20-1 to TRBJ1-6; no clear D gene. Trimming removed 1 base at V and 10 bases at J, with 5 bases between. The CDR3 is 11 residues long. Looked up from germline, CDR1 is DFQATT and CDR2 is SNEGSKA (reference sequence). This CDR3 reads CSARGGSPLHF. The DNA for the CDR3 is TGCAGTGCTAGAGGTGGCTCACCCCTCCACTTT.

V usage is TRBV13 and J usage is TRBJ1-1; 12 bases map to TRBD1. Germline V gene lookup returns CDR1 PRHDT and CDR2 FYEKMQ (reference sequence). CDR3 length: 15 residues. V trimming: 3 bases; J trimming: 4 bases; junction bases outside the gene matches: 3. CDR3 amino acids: CASSFRDRGRTEAFF. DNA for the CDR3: TGTGCCAGCAGCTTCCGGGACAGGGGGCGCACTGAAGCTTTCTTT.

The CDR3 is CASKIIDDLRTEAFF. The DNA of the CDR3 is TGTGCCAGTAAAATAATAGACGACTTGCGGACTGAAGCTTTCTTT. The gene calls are TRBV19 and TRBJ1-1, with no clear D. V gave up 7 bases and J gave up 5 bases, with 20 bases separating them. The germline V gene encodes CDR1 LNHDA and CDR2 SQIVND (reference sequence). There are 15 residues in the CDR3.

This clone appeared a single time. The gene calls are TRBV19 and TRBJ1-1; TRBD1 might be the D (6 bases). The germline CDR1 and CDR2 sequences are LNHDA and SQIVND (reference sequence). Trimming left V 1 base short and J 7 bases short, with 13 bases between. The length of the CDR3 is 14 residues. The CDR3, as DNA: TGTGCCAGTAGTATAGGCCACAGGGTTGGTGAAGCTTTCTTT. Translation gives CASSIGHRVGEAFF. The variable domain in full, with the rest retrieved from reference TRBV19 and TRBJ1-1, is DGGITQSPKYLFRKEGQNVTLSCEQNLNHDAMYWYRQDPGQGLRLIYYSQIVNDFQKGDIAEGYSVSREKKESFPLTVTSAQKNPTAFYLCASSIGHRVGEAFFGQGTRLTVV.

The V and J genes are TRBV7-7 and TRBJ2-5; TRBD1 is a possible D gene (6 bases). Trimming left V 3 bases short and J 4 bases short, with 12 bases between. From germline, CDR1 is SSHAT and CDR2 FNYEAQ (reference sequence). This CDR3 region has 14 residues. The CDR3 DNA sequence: TGTGCCAGCAGCTTTAACCTAGGGGGAGAGACCCAGTACTTC. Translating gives CASSFNLGGETQYF.

The DNA of the CDR3 is TGTGCCAGCAGCTTAAATCCGGGACAGGGAGCGGGTGCCTATGGCTACACCTTC. As protein: CASSLNPGQGAGAYGYTF. The chain uses TRBV11-2 and TRBJ1-2; the match to TRBD1 covers 9 bases. Germline-derived CDR1 and CDR2 are SGHAT and FQNNGV. The CDR3 consists of 18 residues. V lost 2 bases to trimming and J lost 4 bases; unmatched junction nucleotides: 14.

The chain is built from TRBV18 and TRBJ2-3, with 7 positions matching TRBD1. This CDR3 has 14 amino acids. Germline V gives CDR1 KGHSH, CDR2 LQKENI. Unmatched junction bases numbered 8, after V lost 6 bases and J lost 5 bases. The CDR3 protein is CASSGAGGEDTQYF. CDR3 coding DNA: TGTGCCAGCTCCGGGGCAGGGGGTGAAGATACGCAGTATTTT. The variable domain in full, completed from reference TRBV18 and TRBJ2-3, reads NAGVMQNPRHLVRRRGQEARLRCSPMKGHSHVYWYRQLPEEGLKFMVYLQKENIIDESGMPKERFSAEFPKEGPSILRIQQVVRGDSAAYFCASSGAGGEDTQYFGPGTRLTVL.

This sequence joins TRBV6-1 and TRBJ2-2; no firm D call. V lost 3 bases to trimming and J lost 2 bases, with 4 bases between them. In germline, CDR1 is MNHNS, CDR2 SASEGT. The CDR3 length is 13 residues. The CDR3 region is CASSDINTGELFF. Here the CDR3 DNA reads TGTGCCAGCAGTGACATCAACACCGGGGAGCTGTTTTTT.

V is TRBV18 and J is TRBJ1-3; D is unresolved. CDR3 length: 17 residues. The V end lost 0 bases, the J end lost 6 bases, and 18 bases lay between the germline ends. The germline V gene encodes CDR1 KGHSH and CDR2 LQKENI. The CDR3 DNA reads TGTGCCAGCTCACCACCGTCGGCCAGCTTCACTAAAAACACCATATATTTT. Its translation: CASSPPSASFTKNTIYF.

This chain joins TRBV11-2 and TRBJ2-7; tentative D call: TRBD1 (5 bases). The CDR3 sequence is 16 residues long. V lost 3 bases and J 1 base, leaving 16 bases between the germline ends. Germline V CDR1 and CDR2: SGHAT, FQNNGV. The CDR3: CASSFGTGIYSYEQYF. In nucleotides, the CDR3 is TGTGCCAGCAGCTTTGGCACAGGCATTTATTCCTACGAGCAGTACTTC.

The CDR3 is CASGRSGGSRGNEQFF. CDR3 in DNA: TGTGCTAGTGGCCGAAGTGGGGGCAGCAGGGGGAATGAGCAGTTCTTC. The V and J genes are TRBV12-5 and TRBJ2-1, with 7 positions matching TRBD1. After removal of 6 bases from V and 7 bases from J, the junction contained 15 bases not matched to a gene. The germline gives CDR1 LGHNT, CDR2 FRNRAP. The CDR3 runs 16 residues.

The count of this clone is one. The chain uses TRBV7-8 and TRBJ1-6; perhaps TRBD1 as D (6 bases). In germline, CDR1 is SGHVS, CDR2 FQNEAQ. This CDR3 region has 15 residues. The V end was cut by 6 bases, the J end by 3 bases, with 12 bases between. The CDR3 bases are TGTGCCAGCAGGACCGGGACACTCTATAATTCACCCCTCCACTTT. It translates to CASRTGTLYNSPLHF.

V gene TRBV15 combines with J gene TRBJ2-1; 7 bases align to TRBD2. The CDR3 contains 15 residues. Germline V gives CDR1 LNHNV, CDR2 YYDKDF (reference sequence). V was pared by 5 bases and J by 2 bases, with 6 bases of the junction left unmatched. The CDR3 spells CATSEAGTAYNEQFF. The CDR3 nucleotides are TGTGCCACCAGCGAAGCGGGAACGGCCTACAATGAGCAGTTCTTC. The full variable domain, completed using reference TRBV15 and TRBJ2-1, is DAMVIQNPRYQVTQFGKPVTLSCSQTLNHNVMYWYQQKSSQAPKLLFHYYDKDFNNEADTPDNFQSRRPNTSFCFLDIRSPGLGDTAMYLCATSEAGTAYNEQFFGPGTRLTVL.

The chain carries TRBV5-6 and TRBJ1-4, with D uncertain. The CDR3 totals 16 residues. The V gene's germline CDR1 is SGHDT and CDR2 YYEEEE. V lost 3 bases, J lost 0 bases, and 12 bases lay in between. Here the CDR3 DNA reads TGTGCCAGCAGCTCACTACCTGAGGCAACTAATGAAAAACTGTTTTTT. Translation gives CASSSLPEATNEKLFF. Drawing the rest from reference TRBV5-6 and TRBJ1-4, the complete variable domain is DAGVTQSPTHLIKTRGQQVTLRCSPKSGHDTVSWYQQALGQGPQFIFQYYEEEERQRGNFPDRFSGHQFPNYSSELNVNALLLGDSALYLCASSSLPEATNEKLFFGSGTQLSVL.

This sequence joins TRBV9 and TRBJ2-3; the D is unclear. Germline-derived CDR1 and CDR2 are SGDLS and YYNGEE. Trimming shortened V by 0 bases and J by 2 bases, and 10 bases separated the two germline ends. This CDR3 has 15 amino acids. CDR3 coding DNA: TGTGCCAGCAGCGTAGGTAACACCCCCACAGATACGCAGTATTTT. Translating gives CASSVGNTPTDTQYF.

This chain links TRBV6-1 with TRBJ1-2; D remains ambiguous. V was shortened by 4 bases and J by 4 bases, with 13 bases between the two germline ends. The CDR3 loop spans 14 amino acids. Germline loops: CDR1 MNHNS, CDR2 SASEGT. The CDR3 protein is CASSVSIHLYGYTF. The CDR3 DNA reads TGTGCCAGCAGTGTCTCAATACATCTCTATGGCTACACCTTC.

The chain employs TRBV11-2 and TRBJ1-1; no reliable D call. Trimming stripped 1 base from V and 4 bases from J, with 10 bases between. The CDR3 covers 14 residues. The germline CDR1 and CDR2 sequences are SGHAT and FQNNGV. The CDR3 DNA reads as TGTGCCAGCAGCTTAGCGGGAAGGAGCACTGAAGCTTTCTTT. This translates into CASSLAGRSTEAFF.

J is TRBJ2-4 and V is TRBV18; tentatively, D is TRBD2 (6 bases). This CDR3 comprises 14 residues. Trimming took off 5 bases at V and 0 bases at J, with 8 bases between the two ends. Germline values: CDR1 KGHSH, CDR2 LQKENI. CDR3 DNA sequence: TGTGCCAGCTCATCGGGAGCAGCCAAAAACATTCAGTACTTC. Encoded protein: CASSSGAAKNIQYF.

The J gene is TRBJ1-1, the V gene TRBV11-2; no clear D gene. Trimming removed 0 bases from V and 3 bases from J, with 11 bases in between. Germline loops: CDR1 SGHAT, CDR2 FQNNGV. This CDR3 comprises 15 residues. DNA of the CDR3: TGTGCCAGCAGCTTAGACTTTTCGGGTTACACTGAAGCTTTCTTT. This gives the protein CASSLDFSGYTEAFF.

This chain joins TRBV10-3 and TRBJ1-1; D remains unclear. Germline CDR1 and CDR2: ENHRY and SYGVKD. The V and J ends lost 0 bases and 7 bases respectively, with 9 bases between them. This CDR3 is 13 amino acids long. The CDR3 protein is CAISESREGEAFF. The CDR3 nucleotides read TGTGCCATCAGTGAGTCGAGGGAGGGTGAAGCTTTCTTT.

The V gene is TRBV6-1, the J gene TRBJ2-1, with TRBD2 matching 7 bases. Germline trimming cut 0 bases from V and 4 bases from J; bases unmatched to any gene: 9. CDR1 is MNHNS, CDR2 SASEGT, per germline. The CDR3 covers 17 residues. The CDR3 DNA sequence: TGTGCCAGCAGTGAAGCAGTGACTAGCCCGGGGTACAATGAGCAGTTCTTC. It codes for CASSEAVTSPGYNEQFF.

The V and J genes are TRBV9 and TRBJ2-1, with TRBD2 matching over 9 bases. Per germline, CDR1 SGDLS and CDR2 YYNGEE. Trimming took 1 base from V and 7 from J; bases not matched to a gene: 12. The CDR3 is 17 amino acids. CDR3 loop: CASSVRPVAGGWNEQFF. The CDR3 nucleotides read TGTGCCAGCAGCGTACGCCCGGTCGCGGGAGGGTGGAATGAGCAGTTCTTC.

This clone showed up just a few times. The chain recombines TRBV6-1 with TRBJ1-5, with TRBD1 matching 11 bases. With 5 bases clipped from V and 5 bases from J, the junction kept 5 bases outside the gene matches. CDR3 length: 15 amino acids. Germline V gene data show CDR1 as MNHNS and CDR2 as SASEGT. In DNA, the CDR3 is TGTGCCAGCAGTTGGACAGGGGGCTTTGATCAGCCCCAGCATTTT. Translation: CASSWTGGFDQPQHF.

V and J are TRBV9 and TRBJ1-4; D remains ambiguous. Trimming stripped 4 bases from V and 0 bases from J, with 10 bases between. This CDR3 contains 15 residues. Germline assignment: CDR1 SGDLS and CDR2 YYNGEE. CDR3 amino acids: CASSRGSATNEKLFF. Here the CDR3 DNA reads TGTGCCAGCAGCAGAGGGAGTGCAACTAATGAAAAACTGTTTTTT. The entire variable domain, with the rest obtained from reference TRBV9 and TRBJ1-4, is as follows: DSGVTQTPKHLITATGQRVTLRCSPRSGDLSVYWYQQSLDQGLQFLIQYYNGEERAKGNILERFSAQQFPDLHSELNLSSLELGDSALYFCASSRGSATNEKLFFGSGTQLSVL.

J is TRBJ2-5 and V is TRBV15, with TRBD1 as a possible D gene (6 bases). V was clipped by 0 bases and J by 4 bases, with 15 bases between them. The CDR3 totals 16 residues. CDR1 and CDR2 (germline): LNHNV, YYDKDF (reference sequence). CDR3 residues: CATSRDKRGTGETQYF. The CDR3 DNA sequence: TGTGCCACCAGCAGAGATAAGAGGGGGACGGGAGAGACCCAGTACTTC.

The CDR3 DNA sequence: TGCAGCGTTTTAGGGTGGACTAGCGACAACAATGAGCAGTTCTTC. Translating gives CSVLGWTSDNNEQFF. V is TRBV29-1 and J is TRBJ2-1; TRBD2 matches at 9 bases. The CDR3 is 15 residues long. The V gene end was trimmed by 5 bases and the J gene end by 5 bases; junction bases not matched to a gene: 10. The germline V gene has CDR1 SQVTM and CDR2 ANQGSEA.

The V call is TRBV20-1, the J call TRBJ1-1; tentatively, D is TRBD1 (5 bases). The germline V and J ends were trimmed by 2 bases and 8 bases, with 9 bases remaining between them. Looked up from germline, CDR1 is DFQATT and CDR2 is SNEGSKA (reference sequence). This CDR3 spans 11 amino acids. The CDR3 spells CSARRGQEAFF. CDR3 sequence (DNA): TGCAGTGCTAGACGCGGACAAGAAGCTTTCTTT.

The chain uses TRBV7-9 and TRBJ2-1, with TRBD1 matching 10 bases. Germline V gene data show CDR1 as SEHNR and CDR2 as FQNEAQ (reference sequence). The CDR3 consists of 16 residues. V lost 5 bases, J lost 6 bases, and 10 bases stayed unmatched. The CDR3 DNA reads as TGTGCCAGCAGCGCGGGGGACAGGGGATCAAGCAATGAGCAGTTCTTC. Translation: CASSAGDRGSSNEQFF. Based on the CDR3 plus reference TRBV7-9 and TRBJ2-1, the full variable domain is DTGVSQNPRHKITKRGQNVTFRCDPISEHNRLYWYRQTLGQGPEFLTYFQNEAQLEKSRLLSDRFSAERPKGSFSTLEIQRTEQGDSAMYLCASSAGDRGSSNEQFFGPGTRLTVL.

The chain's CDR3 is CASSSRVLSWHEQFF. The CDR3 DNA follows: TGTGCCAGCAGCTCCCGGGTCCTTTCTTGGCATGAGCAGTTCTTC. V gene TRBV9 combines with J gene TRBJ2-1; D ambiguous. V was pared by 4 bases and J by 8 bases, with 19 bases between. The germline V gene encodes CDR1 SGDLS and CDR2 YYNGEE. The CDR3 has 15 amino acids.